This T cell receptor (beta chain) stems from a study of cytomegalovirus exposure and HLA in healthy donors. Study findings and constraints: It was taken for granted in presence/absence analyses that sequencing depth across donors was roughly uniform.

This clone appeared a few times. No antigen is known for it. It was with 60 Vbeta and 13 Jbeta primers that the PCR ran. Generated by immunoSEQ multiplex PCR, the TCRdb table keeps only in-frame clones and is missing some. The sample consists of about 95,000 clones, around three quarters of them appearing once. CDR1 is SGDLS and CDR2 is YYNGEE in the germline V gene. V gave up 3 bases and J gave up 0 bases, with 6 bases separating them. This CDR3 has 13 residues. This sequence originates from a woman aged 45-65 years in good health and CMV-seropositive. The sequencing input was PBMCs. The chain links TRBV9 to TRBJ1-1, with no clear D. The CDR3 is CASSAVMNTEAFF. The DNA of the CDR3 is TGTGCCAGCAGCGCAGTAATGAACACTGAAGCTTTCTTT.